The present TCR beta chain was sequenced within a study of early T cells in non-severe SARS-CoV-2 infection. Overall study context: Unsorted whole-blood RNA was sequenced in bulk, leaving chains unpaired. General study points: VDJdb matching, biased toward anti-spike CD8 responses, missed private and CD4 specificities.

As part of library construction, unique molecular identifiers were attached to individual cDNA molecules. TCRdb redid the calling of the 5' RACE reads with MiXCR, one entry per CDR3 protein. The sample shows some 45,000 distinct CDR3 sequences, roughly 7% of them seen only once. CDR1 and CDR2 (germline): LGHNA, YSLEER. The length of the CDR3 is 15 residues. V lost 2 bases and J lost 2, with 13 bases in between. The table lists this clonotype with many counts. Its cognate antigen is unknown. This rearrangement joins TRBV4-3 to TRBJ2-7; D possibly uses TRBD1 or TRBD2 (5 bases each). The source material was whole blood. This receptor was identified in an adult who was a healthcare worker with PCR-confirmed SARS-CoV-2 infection or an uninfected control (not recorded which). CDR3 nucleotide sequence: TGCGCCAGCAGCCAACTTGAGGGGTTCGCCTACGAGCAGTACTTC. Translation gives CASSQLEGFAYEQYF.